This T cell receptor beta chain came from a study of Ad26.COV2.S vaccination and SARS-CoV-2 variants. Whole-study context: The study gave Ad26.COV2.S intramuscularly, once or twice 56 days apart. Study-level points and caveats: From the TCR breadth and depth analyses, total T cell responses may have been underestimated. With respect to non-spike TCR breadth, vaccine and placebo recipients were similar.

TCRdb's table, derived via immunoSEQ multiplex PCR, lists solely in-frame clones and lacks some. The sample has about 350,000 clones, approximately 90% seen once. Noted treatment: around 19 received Ad26.COV2.S at low or high dose, single or two shots; 5 received placebo; per-sample allocation not given. Collection of samples fell on day 63 after the first vaccine or placebo injection. An 18-55-year-old adult in Boston served as donor. About this clone itself: The antigen is unknown.

This sample comprised peripheral blood, obtained in a trial of Ad26.COV2.S vaccine versus placebo. This receptor was taken from a person between 18 and 65 years old who received the Ad26.COV2.S COVID-19 vaccine or a placebo.

CDR3 amino acids: CASRQDRARNTEAFF. DNA of the CDR3: TGTGCCAGCAGACAGGACAGGGCTAGGAACACTGAAGCTTTCTTT. This chain connects TRBV6-5 to TRBJ1-1; TRBD1 matches 8 bases. Unmatched junction bases numbered 7, after V lost 6 bases and J lost 1 base. The CDR3 has 15 amino acids. Germline V gives CDR1 MNHEY, CDR2 SVGAGI.